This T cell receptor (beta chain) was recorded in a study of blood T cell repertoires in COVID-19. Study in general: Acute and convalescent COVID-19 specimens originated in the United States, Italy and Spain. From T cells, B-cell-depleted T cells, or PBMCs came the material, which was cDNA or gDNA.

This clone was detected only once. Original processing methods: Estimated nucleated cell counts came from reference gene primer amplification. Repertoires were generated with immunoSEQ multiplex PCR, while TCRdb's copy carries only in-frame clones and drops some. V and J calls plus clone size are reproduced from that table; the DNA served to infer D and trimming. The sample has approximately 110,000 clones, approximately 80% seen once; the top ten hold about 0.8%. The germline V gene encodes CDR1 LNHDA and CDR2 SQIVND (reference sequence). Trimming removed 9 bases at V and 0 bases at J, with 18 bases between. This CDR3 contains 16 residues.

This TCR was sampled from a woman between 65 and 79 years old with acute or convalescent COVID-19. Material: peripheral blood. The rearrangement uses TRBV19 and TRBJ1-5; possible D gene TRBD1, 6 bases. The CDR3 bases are TGTGCCAGCACCGATCGGCAGGGGATTAGCAATCAGCCCCAGCATTTT. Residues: CASTDRQGISNQPQHF.